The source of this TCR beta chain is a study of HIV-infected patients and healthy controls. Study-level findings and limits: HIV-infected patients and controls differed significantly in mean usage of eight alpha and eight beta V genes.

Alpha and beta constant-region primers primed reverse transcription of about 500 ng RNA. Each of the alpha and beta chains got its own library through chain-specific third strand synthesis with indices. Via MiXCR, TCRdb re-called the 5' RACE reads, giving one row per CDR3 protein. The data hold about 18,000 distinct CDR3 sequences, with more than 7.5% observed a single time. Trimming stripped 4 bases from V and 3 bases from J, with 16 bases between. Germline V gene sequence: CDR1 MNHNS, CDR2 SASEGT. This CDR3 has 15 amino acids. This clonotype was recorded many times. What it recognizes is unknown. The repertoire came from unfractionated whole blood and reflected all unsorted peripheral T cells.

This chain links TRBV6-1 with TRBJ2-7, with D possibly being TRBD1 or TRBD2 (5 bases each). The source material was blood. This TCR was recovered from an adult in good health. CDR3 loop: CASSAMDTDYYEQYF. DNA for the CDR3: TGTGCCAGCAGTGCGATGGACACAGACTACTACGAGCAGTACTTC.